This T cell receptor (beta chain) was sequenced in a study of Graves' ophthalmopathy and Graves' hyperthyroidism. Study overall: The study drew peripheral blood at initial diagnosis, before any treatment.

The CDR3 covers 13 residues. The V gene's germline CDR1 is MGHRA and CDR2 YSYEKL. Trimming removed 3 bases from V and 5 bases from J; junction bases left unmatched: 2. Using RNA transcripts, the TCR beta CDR3 regions were amplified. Second-round multiplex PCR came after first-round RT-PCR with HTBI primers. TCRdb processed the multiplex PCR reads anew with MiXCR; each CDR3 protein has one entry. The sample lists hundreds of thousands of distinct CDR3 sequences, about a fifth occurring once. This clonotype was observed many times. The chain recombines TRBV4-1 with TRBJ2-5; TRBD1 matches 8 bases. The TCR comes from a woman younger than 35 with stable Graves' hyperthyroidism. Some clones in this sample may be carry-over from other donors' samples. Sequencing was carried out using peripheral blood. CDR3 sequence: CASSHWDRETQYF. The CDR3 coding sequence is TGCGCCAGCAGCCATTGGGACAGGGAGACCCAGTACTTC.